This is a list of T cell receptor beta chains from one sample in a study of T cell repertoires in cytomegalovirus infection. TCRdb ran MiXCR on the reads and lists one entry per CDR3 protein. The table lists some 700,000 distinct CDR3 sequences, around a third of them singletons. The antigens these receptors bind are not known. Here the sequenced sample was cultured PBMCs, taken from culture after CMV antigen stimulation. The receptors were sampled from a human donor in good health (CMV status not recorded). Some clones in this sample may be carry-over from other donors' samples. The CDR3 runs from the conserved cysteine through the conserved F or W. D genes are given only for firm matches. A clone size is listed for some rows: how often the clone was seen (once, few, many), or a class if it is expanded.

TRBV12-3/TRBV12-4	few	TRBD2	TRBJ2-3	CASRATAGGPDTQYF	TGTGCCAGCAGGGCCACCGCGGGGGGGCCAGATACGCAGTATTTT
TRBV19	once	TRBD2	TRBJ2-1	CASKLAGGFPYNEQFF	TGTGCCAGTAAACTAGCGGGGGGGTTCCCCTACAATGAGCAGTTCTTC
TRBV7-6	.	.	TRBJ1-4	CASTLGGVDEKLFF	TGTGCCAGCACCTTAGGGGGGGTAGACGAAAAACTGTTTTTT
TRBV12-3/TRBV12-4	few	TRBD1	TRBJ1-3	CASTLRGQGARGTIYF	TGTGCCAGCACCCTCCGGGGGCAGGGGGCGCGTGGCACCATATATTTT
TRBV12-3/TRBV12-4	.	.	TRBJ1-2	CASSLVLYRAGYGYTF	TGTGCCAGCAGTTTAGTCCTCTACAGGGCCGGCTATGGCTACACCTTC
TRBV7-6	few	.	TRBJ1-1	CASSLDLRHMNTEAFF	TGTGCCAGCAGCTTAGATCTGAGACACATGAACACTGAAGCTTTCTTT
TRBV4-1	.	.	TRBJ1-3	CASSQVGRSGGNTIYF	TGCGCCAGCAGCCAAGTCGGCAGGTCAGGTGGAAACACCATATATTTT
TRBV10-3	once	.	TRBJ1-5	CAISEPDRGQPQHF	TGTGCCATCAGTGAGCCGGACCGGGGCCAGCCCCAGCATTTT
TRBV7-6	.	TRBD1	TRBJ2-7	CASSTHPGQGYEQYF	TGTGCCAGCAGCACCCATCCGGGACAGGGGTACGAGCAGTACTTC
TRBV7-2	many	.	TRBJ2-3	CASSPRGQADTQYF	TGTGCCAGCAGCCCGAGGGGCCAAGCGGATACGCAGTATTTT
TRBV29-1	.	.	TRBJ2-5	CSAVGGPQETQYF	TGCAGCGCGGTGGGTGGGCCCCAAGAGACCCAGTACTTC
TRBV11-2	few	.	TRBJ2-3	CASSLNSGGTTDTQYF	TGTGCCAGCAGCTTAAACTCCGGCGGGACCACAGATACGCAGTATTTT
TRBV6-6	few	.	TRBJ2-3	CASSYPPSSSTDTQYF	TGTGCCAGCAGTTACCCACCTAGTTCCTCCACAGATACGCAGTATTTT
TRBV12-3/TRBV12-4	few	.	TRBJ2-3	CASRTQGTGTDTQYF	TGTGCCAGCAGAACACAGGGTACCGGCACAGATACGCAGTATTTT
TRBV6-5	.	.	TRBJ2-2	CASTYDGGSTGELFF	TGTGCCAGCACCTACGACGGCGGGTCCACCGGGGAGCTGTTTTTT
TRBV7-9	few	TRBD1	TRBJ1-4	CASSPPGQGGNEKLFF	TGTGCCAGCAGCCCCCCGGGACAGGGTGGGAATGAAAAACTGTTTTTT
TRBV7-9	.	.	TRBJ1-6	CASSLGGSRPALHF	TGTGCCAGCAGCTTAGGAGGCAGCCGCCCGGCCCTCCACTTT
TRBV12-3/TRBV12-4	few	TRBD1	TRBJ1-1	CASNHDRGTEAFF	TGTGCCAGCAACCACGACAGGGGCACTGAAGCTTTCTTT
TRBV18	few	.	TRBJ1-2	CASSLRDGGYTF	TGTGCCAGCTCACTCCGGGACGGGGGCTACACCTTC
TRBV7-2	many	TRBD2	TRBJ2-3	CASSLAGLEADTQYF	TGTGCCAGCAGCTTAGCGGGACTAGAGGCAGATACGCAGTATTTT
TRBV20-1	once	.	TRBJ1-5	CSAIEGGSNQPQHF	TGCAGTGCTATCGAGGGAGGGAGCAATCAGCCCCAGCATTTT
TRBV11-2	.	TRBD1	TRBJ1-6	CASTKTDRAPSPLHF	TGTGCCAGCACCAAAACGGACAGGGCCCCGTCACCCCTCCACTTT
TRBV5-1	few	TRBD1	TRBJ1-1	CASSSATGGSTEAFF	TGCGCCAGCAGCAGTGCTACAGGGGGCTCAACTGAAGCTTTCTTT
TRBV18	.	.	TRBJ2-7	CASSTTDYEQYF	TGTGCCAGCTCTACCACCGACTACGAGCAGTACTTC
TRBV28	few	TRBD1	TRBJ2-6	CASSEGQGYRGANVLTF	TGTGCCAGCAGTGAGGGACAGGGTTACCGAGGGGCCAACGTCCTGACTTTC
TRBV7-9	.	.	TRBJ1-4	CASSSSGANEKLFF	TGTGCCAGCAGCTCGTCGGGAGCGAATGAAAAACTGTTTTTT
TRBV7-8	many	.	TRBJ2-7	CASSLGGAGAREQYF	TGTGCCAGCAGCTTAGGGGGGGCGGGAGCTCGGGAGCAGTACTTC
TRBV12-3/TRBV12-4	.	.	TRBJ2-5	CASSPSGGGQETQYF	TGTGCCAGCAGTCCTTCTGGGGGCGGCCAAGAGACCCAGTACTTC
TRBV5-1	.	TRBD1	TRBJ2-1	CASSLWDRDYNEQFF	TGCGCCAGCAGCTTGTGGGACAGGGATTACAATGAGCAGTTCTTC
TRBV7-8	many	.	TRBJ1-6	CASSDRLPGPTTGSPLHF	TGTGCCAGCAGCGACAGGCTCCCCGGCCCTACGACGGGTTCACCCCTCCACTTT
TRBV28	few	.	TRBJ2-1	CASSLRDIIYNEQFF	TGTGCCAGCAGTTTAAGGGACATCATCTACAATGAGCAGTTCTTC
TRBV7-8	few	.	TRBJ2-7	CASSRTDLYEQYF	TGTGCCAGCAGCCGTACAGACCTCTACGAGCAGTACTTC
TRBV28	.	.	TRBJ1-3	CASHSSGNTIYF	TGTGCCAGCCACTCATCTGGAAACACCATATATTTT
TRBV5-4	.	.	TRBJ2-6	CASSRYSVGANVLTF	TGTGCCAGCAGCCGATACAGCGTTGGGGCCAACGTCCTGACTTTC
TRBV6-6	few	.	TRBJ1-6	CASCQVDSPLHF	TGTGCCAGCTGCCAGGTCGATTCACCCCTCCACTTT
TRBV2	.	.	TRBJ2-6	CASSDGGAGANVLTF	TGTGCCAGCAGTGATGGCGGGGCTGGGGCCAACGTCCTGACTTTC
TRBV13	.	.	TRBJ1-2	CASSFRRAGEYGYTF	TGTGCCAGCAGCTTCCGGAGAGCAGGGGAGTATGGCTACACCTTC